This TCR beta chain was found in a study of blood T cells in healthy people across ages. CDR1 is MNHNS, CDR2 SASEGT, per germline. The CDR3 spans 17 residues. V lost 4 bases and J lost 4; bases outside the gene matches: 5. Then a second PCR, running about 6 to 12 cycles, was carried out with a sample-barcoded 5' primer and a J-beta primer mix. TCRdb recomputed calls from the 5' RACE reads with MiXCR, one row per CDR3 protein. The sample yields 1,300,000 or so distinct CDR3 sequences, 55% to 75% seen once. The chain has TRBV6-1 and TRBJ2-2; TRBD2 agrees at 14 bases. The sample comprised blood. The source of this sequence is a man younger than 30 in good health. CDR3 region: CASSGLAGGPGTGELFF. CDR3 nucleotides: TGTGCCAGCAGTGGACTAGCGGGAGGGCCTGGCACCGGGGAGCTGTTTTTT.